This T cell receptor (beta chain) was identified during a study of T cells in Graves' hyperthyroidism and ophthalmopathy. Authors of the study amplified TCR beta CDR3 regions from RNA transcripts. The HTBI primer set was used in a first-round RT-PCR of the TCR CDR3. TCRdb fed the multiplex PCR reads into MiXCR, producing one record per CDR3 protein. The sample records about 98,000 distinct CDR3 sequences, around 40% being singletons. Findings and caveats of the study: Ophthalmopathy and stable hyperthyroidism were told apart by a 13 V-J model.

There are 14 residues in the CDR3. The ends lost 4 bases at V and 2 bases at J; junction bases unmatched: 5. Germline CDR1 is MGHRA and CDR2 is YSYEKL. As concerns this clonotype: Its antigen remains unknown. With a much larger clone just one base away, this may be a read error.

Sample: peripheral blood or thyroid tissue (not recorded which). V and J are TRBV4-1 and TRBJ2-7; 7 nucleotides match TRBD1. This receptor was obtained from a woman aged 30 to 39 with Graves' hyperthyroidism. The CDR3 sequence is CASSRDRGTYEQYF. For the CDR3, the DNA is TGCGCCAGCAGCCGGGACAGAGGCACCTACGAGCAGTACTTC.